What follows is one T cell receptor beta chain and its context. This clone was picked up a small number of times. Its binding antigen is unknown. Base qualities are not recorded, but no much larger clone differs from it by a single base. There are 14 amino acids in the CDR3, from cysteine to phenylalanine inclusive. The sequence is cut down to CDR3 DNA, 42 bases in frame from base 1. At the junction V is shortened by 6 bases and J by 2 bases, with 15 bases in between. For CDR1 and CDR2, the germline V gene lists SQVTM and ANQGSEA. TCRbeta CDR3 regions were amplified from genomic DNA using the immunoSEQ Assay, a bias-controlled multiplex PCR. The original methods were these. The number of nucleated cells in each sample was estimated from the amplification of reference gene primers within the assay. To quantify the absolute abundance of each unique TCRbeta CDR3 rearrangement, sequence reads were collapsed and filtered. For each sample, productive Simpson clonality was calculated as the square root of Simpson's diversity index over productive rearrangements. TCRdb's version of the immuneACCESS table is confined to in-frame rearrangements and falls short of the full clone set. An unresolved V gene accounts for under half of the shortfall where checked; the remainder is of unknown origin. From that table come the V and J calls and clone size; the DNA was used to work out D and trimming. Across this sample there are roughly 86,000 clones, with around 81% seen only once. The top ten clonotypes cover about 2% of the sample.

This sample was included in a study of blood T cell repertoires in COVID-19 (dated by TCRdb to about 2020). Broadly, across the study: Samples covering the acute and convalescent phases of COVID-19 were provided by collaborators in the United States, Italy and Spain. The samples were drawn from two sources: the first 160 participants of the ongoing ImmuneRACE study, and some 1,300 subjects contributed by 6 global collaborators. A freely available public database, intended as a resource for researchers studying the immune response to SARS-CoV-2, is where the repertoires were released. Nearly every sample came with metadata listing a de-identified subject ID, COVID-19 status, age in years and sex. The dataset comprised deeply sampled blood TCRbeta repertoires from subjects exposed to, actively infected with, or recovered from COVID-19. Where HLA class I and class II types were available, the types were taken from metadata supplied by the sample provider, not from assay-based typing. The material from the prospective study consisted of cDNA or gDNA derived from T cells, B-cell-depleted T cells, or PBMCs.

Collaborating institutions collected whole blood in K2EDTA tubes following their own protocols. Collaborator samples were shipped for TCRbeta analysis as frozen whole blood, isolated PBMCs, or DNA extracted from either sample type. On the study overall, not on this receptor specifically: How much clinical and demographic metadata was included differed by source and by participant, and the metadata was provided uncurated.

The chain employs TRBV29-1 and TRBJ2-3, with the D gene uncertain. The TCR sequence derives from a woman aged 70 to 79 with acute or convalescent COVID-19. Input material: peripheral blood. The nucleotide sequence is TGCAGCGTCCTACAGAATTATTACACAGATACGCAGTATTTT. Translated, it reads CSVLQNYYTDTQYF.